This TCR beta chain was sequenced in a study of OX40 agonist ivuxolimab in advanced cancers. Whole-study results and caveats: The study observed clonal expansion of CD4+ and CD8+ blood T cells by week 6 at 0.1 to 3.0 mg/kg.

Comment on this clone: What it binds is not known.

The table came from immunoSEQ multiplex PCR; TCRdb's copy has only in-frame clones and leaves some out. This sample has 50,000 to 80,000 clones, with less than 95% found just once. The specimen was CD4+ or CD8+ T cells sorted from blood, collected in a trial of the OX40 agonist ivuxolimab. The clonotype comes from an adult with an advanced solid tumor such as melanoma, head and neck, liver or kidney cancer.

The CDR3 reads CASSFSAGLAKNIQYF. The CDR3 DNA sequence: TGTGCCAGCAGTTTTAGCGCGGGACTAGCCAAAAACATTCAGTACTTC. The chain joins TRBV28 to TRBJ2-4, with a weak D call TRBD2 (6 bases). The CDR3 is 16 residues long. The germline V gene encodes CDR1 MDHEN and CDR2 SYDVKM. Trimming cost V 3 bases and J 0 bases, with 12 bases left between them. The full variable domain, its missing parts supplied by reference TRBV28 and TRBJ2-4, is DVKVTQSSRYLVKRTGEKVFLECVQDMDHENMFWYRQDPGLGLRLIYFSYDVKMKEKGDIPEGYSVSREKKERFSLILESASTNQTSMYLCASSFSAGLAKNIQYFGAGTRLSVL.